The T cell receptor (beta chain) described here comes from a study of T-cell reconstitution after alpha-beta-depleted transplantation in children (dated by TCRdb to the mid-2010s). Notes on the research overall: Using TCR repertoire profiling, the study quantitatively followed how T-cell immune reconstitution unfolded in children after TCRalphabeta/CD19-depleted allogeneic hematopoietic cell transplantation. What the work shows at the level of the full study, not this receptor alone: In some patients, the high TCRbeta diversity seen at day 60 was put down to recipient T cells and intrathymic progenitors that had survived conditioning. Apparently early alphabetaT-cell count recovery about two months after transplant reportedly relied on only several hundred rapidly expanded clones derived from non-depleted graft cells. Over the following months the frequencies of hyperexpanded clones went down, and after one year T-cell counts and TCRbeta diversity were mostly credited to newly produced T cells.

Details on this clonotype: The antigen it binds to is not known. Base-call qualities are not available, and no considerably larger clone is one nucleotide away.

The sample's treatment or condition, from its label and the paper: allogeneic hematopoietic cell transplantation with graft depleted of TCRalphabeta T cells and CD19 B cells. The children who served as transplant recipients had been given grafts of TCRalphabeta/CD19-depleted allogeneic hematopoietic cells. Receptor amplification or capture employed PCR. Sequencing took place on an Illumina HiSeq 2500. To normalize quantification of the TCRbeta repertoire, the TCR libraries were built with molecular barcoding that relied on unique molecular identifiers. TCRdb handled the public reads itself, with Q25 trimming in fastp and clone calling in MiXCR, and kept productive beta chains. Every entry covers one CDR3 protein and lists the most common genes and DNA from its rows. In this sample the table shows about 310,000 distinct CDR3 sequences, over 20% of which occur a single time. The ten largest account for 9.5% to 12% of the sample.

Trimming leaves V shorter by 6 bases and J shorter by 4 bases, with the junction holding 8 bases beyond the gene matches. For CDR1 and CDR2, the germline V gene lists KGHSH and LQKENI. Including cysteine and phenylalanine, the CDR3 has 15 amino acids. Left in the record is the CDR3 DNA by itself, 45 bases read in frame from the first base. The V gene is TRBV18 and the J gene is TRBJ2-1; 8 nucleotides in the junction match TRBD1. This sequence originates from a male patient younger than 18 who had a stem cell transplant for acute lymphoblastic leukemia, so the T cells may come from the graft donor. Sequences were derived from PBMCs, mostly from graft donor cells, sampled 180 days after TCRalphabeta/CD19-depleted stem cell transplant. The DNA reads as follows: TGTGCCAGCTCGTCAGGGGGCCGGGGGTACAATGAGCAGTTCTTC. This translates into CASSSGGRGYNEQFF.